The 9 T cell receptor beta chains below were found in one sample sequenced in a study of Graves' ophthalmopathy and Graves' hyperthyroidism. TCR beta CDR3 regions were amplified from RNA transcripts. HTBI primers were employed in first-round RT-PCR, then a second-round multiplex PCR followed. TCRdb re-analysed the multiplex PCR reads in MiXCR, keeping a single row per CDR3 protein. The sample has 500,000 to 800,000 distinct CDR3 sequences; about 41% are singletons. The sample comprised peripheral blood. The source of these receptors is an adult man with Graves' ophthalmopathy.

In this sample, this clonotype turned up many times. The chain carries TRBV5-5 and TRBJ1-5; tentatively, D is TRBD1 (6 bases). The CDR3 has 15 residues. V lost 0 bases and J 5 bases, leaving 12 bases between the germline ends. Germline V gene sequence: CDR1 SGHKS, CDR2 YYEKEE (reference sequence). CDR3 sequence: CASSLAAGDHQPQHF. The CDR3 DNA sequence: TGTGCCAGCAGCTTGGCCGCAGGGGATCATCAGCCCCAGCATTTT.

V is TRBV2 and J is TRBJ2-1; D not resolved. Germline CDR1 SNHLY, CDR2 FYNNEI. V lost 4 bases, J lost 4 bases, and 5 bases lay in between. The CDR3 is made up of 12 amino acids. The CDR3 DNA follows: TGTGCCAGCAGTGCCGAGTACAATGAGCAGTTCTTC. This codes for CASSAEYNEQFF.

This clonotype appeared many times. This rearrangement joins TRBV5-1 to TRBJ1-2, with TRBD1 as a possible D gene (5 bases). This CDR3 spans 13 amino acids. V was shortened by 3 bases and J by 8 bases, with 14 bases between the two germline ends. Germline values: CDR1 SGHRS, CDR2 YFSETQ. CDR3 sequence (DNA): TGCGCCAGCAGCTCGGCTGGGGGACTCGGCTACACCTTC. This codes for CASSSAGGLGYTF.

The genes are TRBV10-3 and TRBJ1-4; 9 nucleotides match TRBD1. V shed 4 bases and J 4 bases; nucleotides not matched to a gene: 7. The CDR3 totals 16 residues. Germline V gene lookup returns CDR1 ENHRY and CDR2 SYGVKD. CDR3 loop: CAISATGGRHNEKLFF. CDR3 DNA sequence: TGTGCCATCAGTGCGACAGGGGGACGGCATAATGAAAAACTGTTTTTT.

This clonotype was counted a few times. V gene TRBV7-2 combines with J gene TRBJ2-2; 8 nucleotides agree with TRBD2. The CDR3 extends over 14 amino acids. The germline V gene has CDR1 SGHTA and CDR2 FQGNSA. After removal of 7 bases from V and 4 bases from J, the junction contained 5 bases not matched to a gene. CDR3 in amino acids: CASTGGAFTGELFF. CDR3 sequence (DNA): TGTGCCAGCACCGGGGGGGCCTTCACCGGGGAGCTGTTTTTT.

This clonotype was picked up a small number of times. The V gene is TRBV2, the J gene TRBJ2-1, with D hard to call. CDR3 length: 10 amino acids. Per the germline V gene, CDR1 is SNHLY and CDR2 is FYNNEI. Trimming removed 3 bases at V and 9 bases at J, with 3 bases between. The CDR3 nucleotides are TGTGCCAGCAGTGAGGGTGAGCAGTTCTTC. It is translated as CASSEGEQFF.

This clonotype appeared many times. The rearrangement uses TRBV24-1 and TRBJ1-5; perhaps TRBD1 as D (5 bases). Trimming took 2 bases from V and 9 from J, leaving 16 bases between them. Germline V gene sequence: CDR1 KGHDR, CDR2 SFDVKD. CDR3 size: 15 residues. The CDR3, as DNA: TGTGCCACCAGTGATTCCAGACAGACCCAAGGGCCCCAGCATTTT. Translation gives CATSDSRQTQGPQHF.

The chain links TRBV25-1 to TRBJ2-5, with TRBD1 matching 10 bases. From germline, CDR1 is MGHDK and CDR2 SYGVNS. The CDR3 length is 16 residues. V gave up 2 bases and J gave up 4 bases; unmatched junction bases: 7. The CDR3 DNA reads TGTGCCAGCAGTGAAGGGGGACAGGGGCAGCGAGAGACCCAGTACTTC. It translates to CASSEGGQGQRETQYF.

This clonotype was seen only a few times. The J gene is TRBJ2-7, the V gene TRBV2; maybe TRBD1 (5 bases). With the DNA end fitting TRBJ2-1 better, the J assignment may be wrong. The CDR3 length is 11 residues. Germline lookup yields CDR1 SNHLY and CDR2 FYNNEI. This chain's CDR3 is CASTGYNEQFF. The CDR3 DNA follows: TGTGCCAGCACAGGGTACAATGAGCAGTTCTTC.